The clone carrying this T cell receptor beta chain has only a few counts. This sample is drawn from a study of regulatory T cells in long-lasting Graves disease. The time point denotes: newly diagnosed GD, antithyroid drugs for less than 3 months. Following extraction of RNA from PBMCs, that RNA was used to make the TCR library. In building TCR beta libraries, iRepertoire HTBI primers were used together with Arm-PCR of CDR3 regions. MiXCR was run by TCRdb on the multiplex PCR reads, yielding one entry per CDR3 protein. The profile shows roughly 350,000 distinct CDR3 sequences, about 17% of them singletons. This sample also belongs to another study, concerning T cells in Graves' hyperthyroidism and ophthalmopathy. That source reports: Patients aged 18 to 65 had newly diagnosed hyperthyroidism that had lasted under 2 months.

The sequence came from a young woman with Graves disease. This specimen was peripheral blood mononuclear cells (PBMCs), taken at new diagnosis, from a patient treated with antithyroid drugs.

CDR3 in DNA: TGTGCCAGCAGTGAGGATCAGCCCCAGCATTTT. Translating gives CASSEDQPQHF. This chain joins TRBV6-1 and TRBJ1-5; D gene ambiguous. The CDR3 length is 11 residues. With 3 bases removed from V and 5 bases from J, the gap between germline ends came to 2 bases. CDR1 is MNHNS, CDR2 SASEGT, per germline.